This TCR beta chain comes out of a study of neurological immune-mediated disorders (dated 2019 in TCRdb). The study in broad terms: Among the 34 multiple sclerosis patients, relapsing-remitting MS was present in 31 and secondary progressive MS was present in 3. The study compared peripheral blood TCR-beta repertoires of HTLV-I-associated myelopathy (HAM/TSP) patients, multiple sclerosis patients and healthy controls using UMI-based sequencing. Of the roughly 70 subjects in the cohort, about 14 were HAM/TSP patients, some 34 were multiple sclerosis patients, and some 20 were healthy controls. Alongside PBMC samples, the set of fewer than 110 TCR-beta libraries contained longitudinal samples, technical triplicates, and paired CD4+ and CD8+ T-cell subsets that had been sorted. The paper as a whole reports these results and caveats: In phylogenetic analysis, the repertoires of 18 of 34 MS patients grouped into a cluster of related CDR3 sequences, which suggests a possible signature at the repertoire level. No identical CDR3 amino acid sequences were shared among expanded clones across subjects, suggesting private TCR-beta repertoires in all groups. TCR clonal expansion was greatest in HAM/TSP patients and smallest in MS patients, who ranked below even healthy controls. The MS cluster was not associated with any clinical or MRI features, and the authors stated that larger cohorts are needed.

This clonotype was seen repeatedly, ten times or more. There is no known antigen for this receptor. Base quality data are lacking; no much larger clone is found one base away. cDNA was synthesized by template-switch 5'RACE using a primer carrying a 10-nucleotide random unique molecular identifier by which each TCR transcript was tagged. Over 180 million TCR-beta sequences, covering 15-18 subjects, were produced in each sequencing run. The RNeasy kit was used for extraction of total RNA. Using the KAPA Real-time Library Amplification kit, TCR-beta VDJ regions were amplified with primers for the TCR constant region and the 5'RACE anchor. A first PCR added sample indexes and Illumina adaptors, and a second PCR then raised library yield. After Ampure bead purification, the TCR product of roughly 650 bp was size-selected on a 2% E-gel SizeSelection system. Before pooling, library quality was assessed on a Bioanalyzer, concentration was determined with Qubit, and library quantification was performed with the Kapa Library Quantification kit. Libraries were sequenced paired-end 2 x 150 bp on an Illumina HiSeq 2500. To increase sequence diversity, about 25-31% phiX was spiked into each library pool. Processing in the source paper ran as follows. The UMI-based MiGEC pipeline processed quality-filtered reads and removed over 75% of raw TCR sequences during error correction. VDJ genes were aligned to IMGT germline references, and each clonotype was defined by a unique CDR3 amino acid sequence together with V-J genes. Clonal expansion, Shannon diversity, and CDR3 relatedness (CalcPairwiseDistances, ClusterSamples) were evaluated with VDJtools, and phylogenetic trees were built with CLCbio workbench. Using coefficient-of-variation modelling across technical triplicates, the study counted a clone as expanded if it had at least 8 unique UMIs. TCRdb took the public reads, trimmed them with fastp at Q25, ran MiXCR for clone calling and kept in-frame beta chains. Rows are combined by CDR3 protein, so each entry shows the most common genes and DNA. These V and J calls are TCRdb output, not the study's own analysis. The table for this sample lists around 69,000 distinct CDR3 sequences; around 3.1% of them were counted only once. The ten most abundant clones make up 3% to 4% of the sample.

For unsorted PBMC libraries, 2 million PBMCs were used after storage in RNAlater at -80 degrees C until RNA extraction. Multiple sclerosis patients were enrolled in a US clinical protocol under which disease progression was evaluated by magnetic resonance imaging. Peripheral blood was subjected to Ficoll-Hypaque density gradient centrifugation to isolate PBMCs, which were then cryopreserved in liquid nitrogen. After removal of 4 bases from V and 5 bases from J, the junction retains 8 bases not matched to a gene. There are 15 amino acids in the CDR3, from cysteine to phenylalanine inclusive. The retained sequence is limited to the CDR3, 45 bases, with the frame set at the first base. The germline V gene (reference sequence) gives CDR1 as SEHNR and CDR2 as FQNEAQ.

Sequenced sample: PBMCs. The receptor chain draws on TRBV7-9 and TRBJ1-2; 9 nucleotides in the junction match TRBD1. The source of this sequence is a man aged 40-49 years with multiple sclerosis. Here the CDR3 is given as CASSSGTGKGYGYTF. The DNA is TGTGCCAGCAGCTCCGGGACAGGGAAGGGTTATGGCTACACCTTC.